The T cell receptor beta chain under discussion was sequenced for a study of T cells in Graves' hyperthyroidism and ophthalmopathy (dated by TCRdb to the late 2010s). Study-wide context: To identify TCR V-J signatures that set the groups apart, the researchers used a discovery cohort of 95 to 100 patients, made up of some 41 with Graves' ophthalmopathy and about 60 with stable Graves' hyperthyroidism. The paper describes TCR Vbeta CDR3 sequencing of 140 or so peripheral blood samples, made up of around 41 ophthalmopathy patients, 70 to 75 hyperthyroidism patients and 17 progressor patients. Whether ophthalmopathy could be predicted prospectively was tested in an independent validation cohort made up of about 20 hyperthyroidism patients plus 17 patients who later progressed to ophthalmopathy. Thyroid tissue and blood T-cell repertoires from several Graves' hyperthyroidism patients were also compared in the study. For training and testing, the 100 or so patients in the discovery cohort were randomly divided in a 7:3 ratio. After sampling, hyperthyroidism patients received methimazole starting at 30 mg daily, and ophthalmopathy patients received high-dose intravenous methylprednisolone. The paper as a whole reports these results and caveats: Most expanded thyroid clonotypes (frequency above 0.001) were also detected in blood, a finding suggesting that blood repertoires may reflect thyroid immune responses. Ophthalmopathy was separated from stable hyperthyroidism by a 13 V-J signature model, with 85% to 90% sensitivity and just over 81% specificity obtained in cross-validation and 80%/75% obtained in testing. In validation, the model predicted progression to ophthalmopathy a median of around 6.5 months before onset, with about 67% sensitivity and 72.22% specificity. Sample size was not statistically predetermined, and blinding of investigators to group allocation was not performed.

The CDR3, cysteine through phenylalanine, is 13 amino acids long. The CDR3 DNA has 39 bases and is translated from base 1. As encoded in the germline V gene (reference sequence), CDR1 is SEHNR while CDR2 is FQNEAQ. V is cut by 5 bases and J by 5 bases, and the space between the germline ends is 11 bases. Stable Graves' hyperthyroidism was defined as no progression to ophthalmopathy during 18 months of follow-up. Hyperthyroidism patients were newly diagnosed, had a disease duration of under 2 months, and were aged 18 to 65 years. Patients with uncontrolled infections, other autoimmune diseases, pregnancy or lactation were excluded. Diagnoses were established on the basis of clinical symptoms, serum thyroxine and TRAb, thyroid ultrasound, and orbital computed tomography. Trizol reagent was used to extract total RNA, and RNA quality was then checked on an Agilent 2100 Bioanalyzer. Amplification of TCR beta CDR3 regions was carried out from RNA transcripts. A first-round RT-PCR of the TCR CDR3 used the HTBI primer set with the Qiagen OneStep RT-PCR kit. Libraries were constructed in a second round of multiplex PCR, after which size selection and purification were performed. The libraries were sequenced on an Illumina HiSeq2000 using paired-end 100 bp reads. Per the original workflow: SOAPnuke was used to process the raw data, throwing out any read that contained adapters or uncalled bases, had a mean Phred below 15, or lacked an exact constant-primer or identifier match. COPE v1.2.5 was used to merge the high-quality paired reads, and each unique nucleotide sequence was defined as a clonotype. Clonotypes were aligned to IMGT TRBV, TRBD and TRBJ reference segments using MiTCR v1.1. The analysis included only V-J combinations with a frequency above 0.0001, which together covered approximately 99% of the repertoires. The TCS score was defined as F50 (clonal expansion) divided by E x V (chaos), with BLOSUM62-based TCRdist calculated between CDR3 peptides within each V-J. Welch's t-statistics and random forest reduced around 520 V-J features to around 14, which were used in a naive Bayes classifier (R e1071). The Morisita-Horn index was used to measure how similar the thyroid and blood repertoires were. TCRdb ran its own pipeline on the public reads, namely fastp trimming at Q25 and MiXCR clone calling, and kept in-frame beta chains. Rows matching on CDR3 protein sequence are summarized as one entry with the most common DNA and genes. These V and J calls derive from TCRdb rather than the authors' analysis. Present in this sample are about 98,000 distinct CDR3 sequences, approximately 40% of which were seen just once. Jointly, the top ten make up 10% to 13% of the sample.

At least ten counts were recorded for this clonotype. Which antigen it targets is not known. There are no base qualities to consult, and no much larger clone falls within one base. The specimen was peripheral blood or thyroid tissue (not recorded which). The sequence was collected from a woman aged 30 to 39 with Graves' hyperthyroidism. The V gene is TRBV7-9 and the J gene is TRBJ2-3, with the D gene tentatively TRBD1 or TRBD2, based on 6 matching bases in each. The DNA sequence is TGTGCCAGCAGCGGGGGGCACTTAGATACGCAGTATTTT. It specifies CASSGGHLDTQYF.